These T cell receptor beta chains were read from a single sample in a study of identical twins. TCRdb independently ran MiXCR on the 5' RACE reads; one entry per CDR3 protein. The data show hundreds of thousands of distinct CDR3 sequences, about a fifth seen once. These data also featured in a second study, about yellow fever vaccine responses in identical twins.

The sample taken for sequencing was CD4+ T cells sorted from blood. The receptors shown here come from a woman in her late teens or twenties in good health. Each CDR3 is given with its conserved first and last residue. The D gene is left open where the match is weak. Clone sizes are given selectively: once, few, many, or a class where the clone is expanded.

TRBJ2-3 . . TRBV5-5 CASSFGRIADTQYF TGTGCCAGCAGCTTTGGCCGAATCGCAGATACGCAGTATTTT
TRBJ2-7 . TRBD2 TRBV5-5 CASSWGLAGTDEQYF TGTGCCAGCAGCTGGGGACTAGCGGGAACGGACGAGCAGTACTTC
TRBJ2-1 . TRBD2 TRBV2 CASSANSGRALFF TGTGCCAGCAGTGCAAATAGCGGGAGGGCCCTGTTCTTC
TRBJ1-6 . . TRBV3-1 CASSHENSPLHF TGTGCCAGCAGCCACGAGAATTCACCCCTCCACTTT
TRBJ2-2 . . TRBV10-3 CAITQGTGELFF TGTGCCATCACACAGGGAACCGGGGAGCTGTTTTTT
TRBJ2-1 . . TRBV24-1 CATSDRTGSGSYNEQFF TGTGCCACCAGTGATCGAACAGGGTCGGGCTCCTACAATGAGCAGTTCTTC
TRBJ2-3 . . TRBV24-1 CATSDRDTLNTDTQYF TGTGCCACCAGTGACCGGGACACCCTAAACACAGATACGCAGTATTTT
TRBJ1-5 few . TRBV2 CASSEMERNQPQHF TGTGCCAGCAGTGAAATGGAGCGTAATCAGCCCCAGCATTTT
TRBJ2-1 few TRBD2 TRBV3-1 CASSQLLAGGQFF TGTGCCAGCAGCCAACTACTAGCGGGAGGACAGTTCTTC
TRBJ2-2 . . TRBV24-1 CATSEAGGYRELFF TGTGCCACCAGTGAAGCCGGAGGCTACCGGGAGCTGTTTTTT
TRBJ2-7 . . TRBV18 CASSPPQGRNNEQYF TGTGCCAGCTCACCACCCCAGGGCCGAAATAACGAGCAGTACTTC
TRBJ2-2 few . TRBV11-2 CASSLEVGLAGELFF TGTGCCAGCAGCTTAGAGGTGGGACTGGCCGGGGAGCTGTTTTTT
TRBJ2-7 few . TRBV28 CASSHDSLPYEQYF TGTGCCAGCAGCCACGACTCACTGCCTTACGAGCAGTACTTC
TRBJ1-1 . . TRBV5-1 CASSLATNTEAFF TGCGCCAGCAGCTTGGCCACGAACACTGAAGCTTTCTTT
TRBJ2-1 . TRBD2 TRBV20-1 CSARDPNRTSGYNEQFF TGCAGTGCTAGAGATCCTAACAGGACTAGCGGCTACAATGAGCAGTTCTTC
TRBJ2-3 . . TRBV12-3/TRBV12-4 CASSLISGAADTQYF TGTGCCAGCAGTTTAATTTCCGGGGCGGCAGATACGCAGTATTTT
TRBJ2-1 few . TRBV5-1 CASSLMQRNEQFF TGCGCCAGCAGCTTGATGCAGCGCAATGAGCAGTTCTTC
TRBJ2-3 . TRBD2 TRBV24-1 CATRTSLTDTQYF TGTGCCACCAGGACTAGCCTCACAGATACGCAGTATTTT
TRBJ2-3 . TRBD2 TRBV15 CATSRVVLAGTDTQYF TGTGCCACCAGCAGAGTTGTTCTAGCGGGCACAGATACGCAGTATTTT
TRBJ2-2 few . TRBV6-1 CASSPTLANTGELFF TGTGCCAGCAGTCCGACGCTCGCGAACACCGGGGAGCTGTTTTTT
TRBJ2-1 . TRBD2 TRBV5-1 CASSLAGFHNEQFF TGCGCCAGCAGCTTAGCGGGATTCCACAATGAGCAGTTCTTC
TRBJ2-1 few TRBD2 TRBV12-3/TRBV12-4 CASSLHGLAGGALGEQFF TGTGCCAGCAGTTTACACGGACTAGCGGGAGGGGCGTTGGGTGAGCAGTTCTTC
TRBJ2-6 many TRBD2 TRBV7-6 CASSSSGSSGANVLTF TGTGCCAGCAGCTCTAGCGGGAGCTCTGGGGCCAACGTCCTGACTTTC
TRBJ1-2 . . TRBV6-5 CASSSSFKNYGYTF .
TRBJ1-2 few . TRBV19 CASMRESSANYGYTF TGTGCCAGTATGAGGGAATCCTCAGCTAACTATGGCTACACCTTC
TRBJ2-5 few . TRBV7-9 CASSLGRANEETQYF TGTGCCAGCAGCTTAGGCAGGGCTAACGAAGAGACCCAGTACTTC
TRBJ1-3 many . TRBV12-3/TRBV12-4 CASSRGNTIYF TGTGCCAGCAGCCGAGGAAACACCATATATTTT
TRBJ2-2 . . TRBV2 CASRLAVNTGELFF TGTGCCAGCAGGCTAGCTGTGAACACCGGGGAGCTGTTTTTT
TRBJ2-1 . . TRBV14 CASSPEQFF TGTGCCAGCAGCCCTGAGCAGTTCTTC
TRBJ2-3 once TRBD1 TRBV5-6 CASSLEGGTGVSTDTQYF TGTGCCAGCAGCTTGGAAGGGGGGACAGGGGTAAGCACAGATACGCAGTATTTT
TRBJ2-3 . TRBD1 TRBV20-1 CSARVPPGQGSTDTQYF TGCAGTGCTAGAGTGCCCCCAGGACAGGGGAGCACAGATACGCAGTATTTT
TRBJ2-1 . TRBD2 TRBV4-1 CASSQDDGRAYNEQFF TGCGCCAGCAGCCAAGATGACGGGAGGGCCTACAATGAGCAGTTCTTC
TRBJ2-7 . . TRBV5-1 CASSLEVGRYEQYF TGCGCCAGCAGCTTGGAGGTTGGCCGGTACGAGCAGTACTTC
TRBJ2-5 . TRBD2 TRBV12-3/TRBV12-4 CASSFGGTISETQYF TGTGCCAGCAGTTTCGGGGGGACCATTTCGGAGACCCAGTACTTC
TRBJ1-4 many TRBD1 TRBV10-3 CAISDGQGSNEKLFF TGTGCCATCAGTGATGGACAGGGGAGTAATGAAAAACTGTTTTTT
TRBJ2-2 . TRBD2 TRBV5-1 CASTKLGLDGTGELFF TGCGCCAGCACCAAACTAGGACTAGACGGCACCGGGGAGCTGTTTTTT
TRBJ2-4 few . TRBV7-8 CASSLGGGLAENIQYF TGTGCCAGCAGCTTAGGGGGGGGGCTAGCGGAAAACATTCAGTACTTC